This TCR beta chain came from a study of cytomegalovirus exposure and HLA in healthy donors. Turning to the study itself: Early on, a data release was issued that held roughly 86 million unique TCRs from HLA-typed donors.

CDR3 length equals 14 residues. V was clipped by 5 bases and J by 5 bases; unmatched bases: 7. Germline values: CDR1 SNHLY, CDR2 FYNNEI. Researchers ran the PCR with 60 Vbeta and 13 Jbeta primers. Profiling relied on immunoSEQ multiplex PCR, and the TCRdb table lists in-frame clones only, not all of them. Altogether about 150,000 clones are present, around 85% being singletons, with the ten largest covering roughly 2.9%. A few counts support this clone. Sequenced input: PBMCs. The origin of this receptor is a woman aged 25-40 years in good health and CMV-seronegative. This sequence joins TRBV2 and TRBJ1-1; 8 bases match TRBD1. CDR3 residues: CASSIGQGVTEAFF. CDR3 in DNA: TGTGCCAGCAGTATCGGACAGGGTGTGACTGAAGCTTTCTTT.